This T cell receptor (beta chain) was observed in a study of CD8 T cells in ankylosing spondylitis. Study results and limitations: Researchers reportedly found disease-linked clones significantly enriched in matched ankylosing spondylitis synovial fluid. Disease-associated clones were CD8+ and fairly uncommon in peripheral blood. Typical of ankylosing spondylitis blood, it appeared, was a TCR beta motif of about eight highly homologous variants.

This clonotype was recorded a few times. No antigen is known for it. Molecular-barcoded quantitative 5'-RACE produced these TCR beta libraries. A single record per CDR3 protein comes from TCRdb applying MiXCR to the 5' RACE reads. Here the sample spans roughly 90,000 distinct CDR3 sequences, around 8.3% being singletons. V lost 3 bases to trimming and J lost 5 bases; unmatched junction nucleotides: 8. The CDR3 has 14 residues. The germline V gene encodes CDR1 SQVTM and CDR2 ANQGSEA. The V and J genes are TRBV29-1 and TRBJ2-3; the match to TRBD2 covers 7 bases. The sequencing sample was made of blood, either unsorted or a sorted T cell fraction (not recorded which). The sequence derives from a male donor with ankylosing spondylitis. The CDR3 region has the DNA TGCAGCGTTGACGCGGGGCGGGAGCAAGATACGCAGTATTTT. It is translated as CSVDAGREQDTQYF.